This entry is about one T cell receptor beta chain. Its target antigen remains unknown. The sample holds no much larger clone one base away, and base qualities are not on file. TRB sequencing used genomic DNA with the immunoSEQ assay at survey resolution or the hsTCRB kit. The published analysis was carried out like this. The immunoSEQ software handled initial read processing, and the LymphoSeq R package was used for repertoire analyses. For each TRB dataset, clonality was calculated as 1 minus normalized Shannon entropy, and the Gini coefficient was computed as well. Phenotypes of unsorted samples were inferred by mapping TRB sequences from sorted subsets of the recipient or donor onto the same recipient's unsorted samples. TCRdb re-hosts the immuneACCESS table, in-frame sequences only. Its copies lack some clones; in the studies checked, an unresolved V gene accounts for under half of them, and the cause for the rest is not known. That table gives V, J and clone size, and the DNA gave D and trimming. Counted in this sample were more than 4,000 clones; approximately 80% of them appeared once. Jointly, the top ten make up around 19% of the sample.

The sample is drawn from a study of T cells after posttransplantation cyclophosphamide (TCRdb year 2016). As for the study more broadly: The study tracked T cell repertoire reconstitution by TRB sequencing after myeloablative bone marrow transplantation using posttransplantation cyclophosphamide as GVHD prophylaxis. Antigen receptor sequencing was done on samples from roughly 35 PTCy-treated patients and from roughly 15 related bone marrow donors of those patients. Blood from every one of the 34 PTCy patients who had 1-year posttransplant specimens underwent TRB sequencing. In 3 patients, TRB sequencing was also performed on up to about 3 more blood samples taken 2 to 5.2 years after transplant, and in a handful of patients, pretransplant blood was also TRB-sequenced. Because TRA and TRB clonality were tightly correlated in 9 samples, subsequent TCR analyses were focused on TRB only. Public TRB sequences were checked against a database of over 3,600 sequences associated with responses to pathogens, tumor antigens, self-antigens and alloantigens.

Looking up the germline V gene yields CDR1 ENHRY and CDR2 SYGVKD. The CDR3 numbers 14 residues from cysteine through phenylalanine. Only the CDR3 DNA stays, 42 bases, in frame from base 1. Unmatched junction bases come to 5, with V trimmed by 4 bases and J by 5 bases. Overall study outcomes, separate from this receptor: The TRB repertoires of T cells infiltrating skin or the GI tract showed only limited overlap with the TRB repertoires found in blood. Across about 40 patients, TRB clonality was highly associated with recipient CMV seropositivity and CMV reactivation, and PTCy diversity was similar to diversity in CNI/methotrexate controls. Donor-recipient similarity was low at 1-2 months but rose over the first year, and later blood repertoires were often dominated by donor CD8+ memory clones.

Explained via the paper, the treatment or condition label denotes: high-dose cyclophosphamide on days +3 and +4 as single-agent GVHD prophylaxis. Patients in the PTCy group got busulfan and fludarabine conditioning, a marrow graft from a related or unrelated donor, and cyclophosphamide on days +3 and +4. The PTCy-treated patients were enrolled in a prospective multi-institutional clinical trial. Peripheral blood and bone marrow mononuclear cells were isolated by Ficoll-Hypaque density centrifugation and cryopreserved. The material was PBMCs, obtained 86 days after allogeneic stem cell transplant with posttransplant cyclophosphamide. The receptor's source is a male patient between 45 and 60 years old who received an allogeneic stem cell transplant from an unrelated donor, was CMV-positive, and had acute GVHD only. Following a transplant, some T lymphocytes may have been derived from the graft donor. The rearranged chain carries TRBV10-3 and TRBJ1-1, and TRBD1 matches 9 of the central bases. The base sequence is TGTGCCATCAGTGGTACAGGGGGCAGAACTGAAGCTTTCTTT. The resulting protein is CAISGTGGRTEAFF.